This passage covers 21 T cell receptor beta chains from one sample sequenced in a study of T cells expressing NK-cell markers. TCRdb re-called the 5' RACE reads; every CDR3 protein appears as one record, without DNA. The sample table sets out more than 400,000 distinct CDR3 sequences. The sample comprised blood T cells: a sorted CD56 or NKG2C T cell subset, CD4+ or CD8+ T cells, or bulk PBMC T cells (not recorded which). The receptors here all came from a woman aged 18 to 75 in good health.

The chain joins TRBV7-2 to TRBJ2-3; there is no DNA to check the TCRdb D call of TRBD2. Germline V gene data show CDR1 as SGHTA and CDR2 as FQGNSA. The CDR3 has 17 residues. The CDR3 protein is CASSLASAGGQRDTQYF.

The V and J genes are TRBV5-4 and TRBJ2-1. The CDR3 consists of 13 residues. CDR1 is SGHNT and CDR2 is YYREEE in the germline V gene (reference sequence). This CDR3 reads CASSRAPNNEQFF.

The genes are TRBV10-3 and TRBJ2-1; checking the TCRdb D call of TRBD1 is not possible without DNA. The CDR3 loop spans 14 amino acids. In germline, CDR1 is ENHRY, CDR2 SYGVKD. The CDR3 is CAISENTGKNEQFF.

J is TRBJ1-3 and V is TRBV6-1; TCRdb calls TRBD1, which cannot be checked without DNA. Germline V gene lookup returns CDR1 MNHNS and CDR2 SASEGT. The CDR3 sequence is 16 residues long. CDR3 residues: CASSEPPGAPGNTIYF.

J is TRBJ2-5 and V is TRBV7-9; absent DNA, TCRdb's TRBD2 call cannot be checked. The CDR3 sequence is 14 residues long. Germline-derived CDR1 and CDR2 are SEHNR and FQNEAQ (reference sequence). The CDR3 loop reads CASSYSRGAETQYF.

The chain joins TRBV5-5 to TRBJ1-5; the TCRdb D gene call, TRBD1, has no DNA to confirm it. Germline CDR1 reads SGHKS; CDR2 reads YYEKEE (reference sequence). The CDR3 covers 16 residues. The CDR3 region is CASSSDRDTLFWAQHF.

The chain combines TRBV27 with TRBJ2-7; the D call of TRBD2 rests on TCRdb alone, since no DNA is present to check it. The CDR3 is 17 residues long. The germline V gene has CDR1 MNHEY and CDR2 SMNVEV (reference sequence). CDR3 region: CASSLRSSGSGRDEQYF.

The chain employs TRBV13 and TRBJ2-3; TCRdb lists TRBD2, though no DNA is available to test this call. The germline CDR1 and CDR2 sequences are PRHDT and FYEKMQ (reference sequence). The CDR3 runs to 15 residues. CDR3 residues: CASSWGIGRTDTQYF.

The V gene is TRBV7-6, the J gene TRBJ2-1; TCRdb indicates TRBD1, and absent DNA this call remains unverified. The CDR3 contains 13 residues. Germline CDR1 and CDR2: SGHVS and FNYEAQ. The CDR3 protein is CASSLSGGAEQFF. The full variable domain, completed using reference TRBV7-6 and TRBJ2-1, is GAGVSQSPRYKVTKRGQDVALRCDPISGHVSLYWYRQALGQGPEFLTYFNYEAQQDKSGLPNDRFSAERPEGSISTLTIQRTEQRDSAMYRCASSLSGGAEQFFGPGTRLTVL.

CDR3 region: CASTLGQGNTEAFF. The chain employs TRBV28 and TRBJ1-1; the D call from TCRdb, TRBD1, cannot be confirmed without DNA. Germline CDR1 MDHEN, CDR2 SYDVKM. This CDR3 has 14 residues.

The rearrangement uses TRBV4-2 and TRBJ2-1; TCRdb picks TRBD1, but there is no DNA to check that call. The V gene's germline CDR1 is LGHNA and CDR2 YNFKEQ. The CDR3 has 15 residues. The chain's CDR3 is CASSQEDSFGDKQFF.

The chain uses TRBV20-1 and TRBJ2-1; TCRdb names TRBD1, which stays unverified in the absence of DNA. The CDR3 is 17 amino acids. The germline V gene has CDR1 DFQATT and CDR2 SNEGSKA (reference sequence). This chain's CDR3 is CSARVPVGGPTYNEQFF.

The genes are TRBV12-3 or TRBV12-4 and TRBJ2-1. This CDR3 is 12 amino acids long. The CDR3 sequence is CASSLEVNEQFF.

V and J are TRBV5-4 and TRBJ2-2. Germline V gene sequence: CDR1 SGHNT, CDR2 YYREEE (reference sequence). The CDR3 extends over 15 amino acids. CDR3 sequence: CASSLASLNTGELFF.

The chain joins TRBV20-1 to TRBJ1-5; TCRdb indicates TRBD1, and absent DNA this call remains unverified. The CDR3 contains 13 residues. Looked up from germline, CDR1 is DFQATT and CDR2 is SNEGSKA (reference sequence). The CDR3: CSARGGDNQPQHF.

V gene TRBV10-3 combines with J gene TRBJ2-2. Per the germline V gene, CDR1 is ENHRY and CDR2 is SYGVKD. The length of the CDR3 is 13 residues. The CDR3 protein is CAISESVQMELFF.

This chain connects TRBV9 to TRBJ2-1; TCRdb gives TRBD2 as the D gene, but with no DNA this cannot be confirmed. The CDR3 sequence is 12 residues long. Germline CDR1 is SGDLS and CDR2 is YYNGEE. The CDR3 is CASSGLSDEQFF.

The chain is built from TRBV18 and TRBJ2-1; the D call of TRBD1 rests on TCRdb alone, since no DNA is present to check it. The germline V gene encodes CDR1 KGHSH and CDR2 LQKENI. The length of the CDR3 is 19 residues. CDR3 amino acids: CASSPGYGHRGFVGNEQFF.

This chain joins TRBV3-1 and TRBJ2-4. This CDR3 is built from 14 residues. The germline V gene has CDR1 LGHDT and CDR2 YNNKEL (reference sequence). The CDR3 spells CASSQTQTVILQYF.

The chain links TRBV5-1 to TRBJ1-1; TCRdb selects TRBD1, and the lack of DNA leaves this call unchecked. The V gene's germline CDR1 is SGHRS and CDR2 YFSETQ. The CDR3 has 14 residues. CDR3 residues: CASSPRWAGAEAFF.

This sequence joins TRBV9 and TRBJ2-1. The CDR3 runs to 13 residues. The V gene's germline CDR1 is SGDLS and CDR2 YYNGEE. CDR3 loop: CASSVSPDNEQFF. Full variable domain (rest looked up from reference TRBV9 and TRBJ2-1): DSGVTQTPKHLITATGQRVTLRCSPRSGDLSVYWYQQSLDQGLQFLIQYYNGEERAKGNILERFSAQQFPDLHSELNLSSLELGDSALYFCASSVSPDNEQFFGPGTRLTVL.